This T cell receptor (beta chain) is from a study of T cells in Graves' hyperthyroidism and ophthalmopathy. Study-level results: Most thyroid clonotypes expanded above 0.001 were also detected in blood.

Ophthalmopathy cases met thresholds of Clinical Activity Score at least 3, NOSPECS grade at least 4 and duration under 3 months. Each 10 ml fresh peripheral blood draw supplied the PBMCs. RNA transcripts gave rise to amplified TCR beta CDR3 regions. The primer set for the first-round RT-PCR of the TCR CDR3 was HTBI. TCRdb processed the multiplex PCR reads anew with MiXCR; each CDR3 protein has one entry. The table includes fewer than 450,000 distinct CDR3 sequences, 11% to 15% detected once. This clonotype occurred many times. Its antigen remains unknown. The germline V gene has CDR1 SGHAT and CDR2 FQDESV (reference sequence). The CDR3 has 16 residues. V dropped 3 bases and J dropped 3 bases, with 16 bases sitting between them.

V usage is TRBV11-1 and J usage is TRBJ2-3, with D perhaps matching TRBD2 (6 bases). The sequence came from a man aged 50 to 59 with Graves' ophthalmopathy. Material: blood. In DNA, the CDR3 is TGTGCCAGCAGCTTTCATGGAGGGTCGGGTACAGATACGCAGTATTTT. It translates to CASSFHGGSGTDTQYF.